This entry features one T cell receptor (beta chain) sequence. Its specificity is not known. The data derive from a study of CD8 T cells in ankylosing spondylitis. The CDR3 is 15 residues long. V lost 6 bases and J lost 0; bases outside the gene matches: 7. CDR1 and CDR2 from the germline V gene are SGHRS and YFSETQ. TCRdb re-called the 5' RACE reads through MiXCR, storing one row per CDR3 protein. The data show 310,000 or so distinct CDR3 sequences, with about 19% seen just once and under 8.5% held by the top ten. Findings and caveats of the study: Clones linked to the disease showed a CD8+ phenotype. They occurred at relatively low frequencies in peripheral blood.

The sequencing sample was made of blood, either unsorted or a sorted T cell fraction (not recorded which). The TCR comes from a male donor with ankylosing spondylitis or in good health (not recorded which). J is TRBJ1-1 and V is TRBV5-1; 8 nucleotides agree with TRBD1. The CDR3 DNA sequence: TGCGCCAGCACCCAGGGGGCTCTCATGAACACTGAAGCTTTCTTT. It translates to CASTQGALMNTEAFF.